The sequence of this T cell receptor (beta chain) was determined in a study of beta chain features in type 1 diabetes. About this clone itself: No antigen is known for it.

The investigators reverse transcribed all of the isolated RNA, so they sequenced expressed TCRB transcripts. Method: immunoSEQ multiplex PCR; TCRdb's copy keeps in-frame clones and lacks some. The table shows fewer than 200,000 clones, with 7.5% to 10% occurring only once. Study-wide results and caveats: Whatever favoring of shorter templates PCR might show would apply equally to patients and controls.

Germline assignment: CDR1 SGHKS and CDR2 YYEKEE (reference sequence). CDR3 length: 16 residues. Deletions cut 5 bases from V and 3 bases from J, with 20 bases between. The source is a man between 18 and 29 years old in good health. Source material: central memory CD4+ T cells from blood. The V call is TRBV5-5, the J call TRBJ1-1; no clear D. The CDR3 nucleotides are TGTGCCAGCAGTAATTCGCCCATAGTGGAGGACACTGAAGCTTTCTTT. Encoded protein: CASSNSPIVEDTEAFF.